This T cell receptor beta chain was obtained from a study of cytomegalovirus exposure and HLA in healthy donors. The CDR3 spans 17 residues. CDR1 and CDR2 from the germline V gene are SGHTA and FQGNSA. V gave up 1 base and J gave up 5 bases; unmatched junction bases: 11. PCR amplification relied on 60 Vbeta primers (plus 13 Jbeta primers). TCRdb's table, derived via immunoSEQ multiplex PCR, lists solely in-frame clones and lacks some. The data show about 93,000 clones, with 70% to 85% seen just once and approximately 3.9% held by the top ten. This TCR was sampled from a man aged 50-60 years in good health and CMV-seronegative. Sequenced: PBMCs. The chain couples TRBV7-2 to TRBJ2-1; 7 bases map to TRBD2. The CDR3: CASSLVKGGVRHNEQFF. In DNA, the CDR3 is TGTGCCAGCAGCTTAGTAAAGGGAGGGGTTCGGCACAATGAGCAGTTCTTC.